This T cell receptor beta chain was captured by sequencing in a study of neurological immune-mediated disorders. The authors made cDNA by 5'RACE with 10-nucleotide random UMIs. TCRdb reanalysed the 5' RACE reads using MiXCR and keeps one entry per CDR3 protein. The sample includes about 49,000 distinct CDR3 sequences, 10% to 15% of them seen just once. Time point given: longitudinal time-point 2. 2 million unsorted PBMCs were stored in RNAlater at -80 °C before RNA extraction. Points from the study as a whole: The most TCR clonal expansion was seen in HTLV-1-associated myelopathy, whereas the least was seen in multiple sclerosis, below the level in healthy controls. Expanded clones shared no identical CDR3 amino acid sequences across subjects, which suggested private TCR-beta repertoires in all groups.

This clonotype has at least ten counts. Its antigen is still unknown. J was trimmed by 6 bases and V by 6 bases; bases with no gene match: 14. The CDR3 is 15 amino acids. CDR1 DFQATT and CDR2 SNEGSKA come from the germline V gene (reference sequence). V is TRBV20-1 and J is TRBJ1-2; TRBD1 aligns across 9 bases. Sample: PBMCs. The source is a male donor with HTLV-1-associated myelopathy (HAM/TSP). CDR3 DNA: TGCAGTGCCAGTAAACCGGGACAGGGAGAGAATGGCTACACCTTC. This translates into CSASKPGQGENGYTF.